The 3 T cell receptor beta chains given below trace back to one sample, sequenced in a study of cytomegalovirus exposure and HLA in healthy donors. Amplification used 60 Vbeta primers and 13 Jbeta primers. Libraries were prepared by immunoSEQ multiplex PCR; TCRdb keeps only in-frame clonotypes and omits some of them. The sample holds roughly 200,000 clones, almost 85% seen once. The sequenced sample was PBMCs. The receptor set was obtained from a woman aged 50 to 60 in good health and CMV-seronegative.

This chain uses TRBV29-1 with TRBJ2-1; possibly TRBD2 for D (6 bases). Germline-derived CDR1 and CDR2 are SQVTM and ANQGSEA. Trimming pared 7 bases from V and 0 bases from J, leaving 19 bases between. This CDR3 spans 16 amino acids. The CDR3 DNA sequence: TGCAGCGGAAAGGGACTCCCGAGAAGCTCCTACAATGAGCAGTTCTTC. Its protein is CSGKGLPRSSYNEQFF.

CDR3 nucleotide sequence: TGTGCCAGCAGTGAGGGGCTGGATGAGCAGTTCTTC. This translates into CASSEGLDEQFF. This chain links TRBV2 with TRBJ2-1, with D tentatively TRBD1 (5 bases). CDR3 length: 12 residues. The V gene lost 3 bases and the J gene lost 8 bases, with 8 bases spanning the gap. Looked up from germline, CDR1 is SNHLY and CDR2 is FYNNEI.

The chain links TRBV6-1 to TRBJ1-1, with D possibly being TRBD1 (5 bases). The ends were cut back, 6 bases at V and 0 bases at J, with 8 bases in the middle. CDR3 length: 13 residues. CDR1 is MNHNS, CDR2 SASEGT, per germline. In DNA form, the CDR3 reads TGTGCCAGCAGGGAGACAGTGAACACTGAAGCTTTCTTT. As protein: CASRETVNTEAFF.